The clone carrying this TCR beta chain was picked up many times. The data originate from a study of T cells in Graves' hyperthyroidism and ophthalmopathy. Using RNA transcripts as the source, TCR beta CDR3 regions were amplified. A set of HTBI primers served as the primers for a first-round RT-PCR of the TCR CDR3. TCRdb processed the multiplex PCR reads anew with MiXCR; each CDR3 protein has one entry. The data show 550,000 to 800,000 distinct CDR3 sequences, less than 20% seen once. Germline V gene lookup returns CDR1 MDHEN and CDR2 SYDVKM. The CDR3 has 14 amino acids. Trimming removed 3 bases at V and 0 bases at J, with 3 bases between.

J is TRBJ2-6 and V is TRBV28; D is ambiguous. The receptor's source is a man between 18 and 35 years old with Graves' hyperthyroidism. The sample consisted of blood. CDR3 bases: TGTGCCAGCAGTTTGCGCTCTGGGGCCAACGTCCTGACTTTC. Its protein product is CASSLRSGANVLTF.